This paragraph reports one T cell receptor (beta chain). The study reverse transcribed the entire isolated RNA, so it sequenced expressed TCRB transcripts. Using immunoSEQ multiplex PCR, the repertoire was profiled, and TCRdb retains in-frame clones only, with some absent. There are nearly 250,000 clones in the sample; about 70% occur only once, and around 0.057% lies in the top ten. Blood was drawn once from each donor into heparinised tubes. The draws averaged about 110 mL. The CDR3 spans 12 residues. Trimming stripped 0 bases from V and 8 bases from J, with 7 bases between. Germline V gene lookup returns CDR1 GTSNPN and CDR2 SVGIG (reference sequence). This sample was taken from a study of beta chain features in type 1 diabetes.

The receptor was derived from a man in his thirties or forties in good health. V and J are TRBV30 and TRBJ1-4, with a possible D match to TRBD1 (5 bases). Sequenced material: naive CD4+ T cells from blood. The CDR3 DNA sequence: TGTGCCTGGAGTGTCGGGGACGAAAAACTGTTTTTT. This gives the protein CAWSVGDEKLFF.